Below, 30 T cell receptor beta chains from the same sample are listed, as sequenced in a study of CD8 T cells in ankylosing spondylitis. TCRdb used MiXCR to reprocess the 5' RACE reads, holding one entry per CDR3 protein. The sample consists of around 130,000 distinct CDR3 sequences, about 7% of them appearing once. Sample: blood, either unsorted or a sorted T cell fraction (not recorded which). The receptors were sampled from a male donor with ankylosing spondylitis or in good health (not recorded which).

This clonotype was found many times. This chain connects TRBV20-1 to TRBJ2-7; TRBD1 aligns across 8 bases. Germline V lookup: CDR1 DFQATT, CDR2 SNEGSKA (reference sequence). The V gene end was trimmed by 0 bases and the J gene end by 11 bases; junction bases not matched to a gene: 12. There are 14 residues in the CDR3. CDR3 DNA sequence: TGCAGTGCTAGAGAGGAAGGGGGGACAGGAGAGGAGTACTTC. The encoded protein is CSAREEGGTGEEYF.

In its sample, this clonotype was seen many times. CDR3 sequence (DNA): TGTGCCAGCAGCTTCGGCCGAAACTCCTACGAGCAGTACTTC. This gives the protein CASSFGRNSYEQYF. The chain joins TRBV7-2 to TRBJ2-7; D ambiguous. The CDR3 consists of 14 residues. Germline CDR1 is SGHTA and CDR2 is FQGNSA. Trimming cost V 3 bases and J 0 bases, with 9 bases left between them.

This clonotype was observed at least ten times. The chain combines TRBV7-2 with TRBJ2-3, with 10 bases lining up with TRBD2. Germline-derived CDR1 and CDR2 are SGHTA and FQGNSA. J lost 6 bases, V lost 4 bases, and 4 bases had no gene match. The CDR3 length is 14 residues. In DNA form, the CDR3 reads TGTGCCAGCAGCTCGGGACTAGCGAGGGATACGCAGTATTTT. This encodes CASSSGLARDTQYF.

At least ten counts were recorded for this clonotype. V and J are TRBV28 and TRBJ2-1; 11 nucleotides align to TRBD2. The germline CDR1 and CDR2 sequences are MDHEN and SYDVKM. The CDR3 consists of 15 residues. V dropped 2 bases and J dropped 7; count of bases not matched to a gene: 4. CDR3 sequence reads: CASSLLAGGGNEQFF. CDR3 sequence (DNA): TGTGCCAGCAGTTTACTAGCGGGAGGCGGTAATGAGCAGTTCTTC.

This clonotype has at least ten counts. The chain carries TRBV28 and TRBJ2-3; no firm D call. V dropped 7 bases and J dropped 5 bases, with 10 bases sitting between them. The CDR3 length is 12 residues. From germline, CDR1 is MDHEN and CDR2 SYDVKM. This CDR3 reads CASTDSVDTQYF. DNA for the CDR3: TGTGCCAGCACCGATTCTGTAGATACGCAGTATTTT.

There are many counts of this clonotype. The V call is TRBV12-3 or TRBV12-4, the J call TRBJ2-2; 10 positions match TRBD1. J gave up 3 bases and V 5 bases, and 6 bases lay outside the gene matches. This CDR3 has 16 amino acids. CDR3 sequence: CASSGIGTGDTGELFF. CDR3 DNA: TGTGCCAGCAGTGGGATCGGGACAGGGGACACCGGGGAGCTGTTTTTT.

The sample holds many counts of this clonotype. The chain links TRBV20-1 to TRBJ1-4; D perhaps matches TRBD1 (5 bases). Germline CDR1 and CDR2: DFQATT and SNEGSKA (reference sequence). The CDR3 covers 14 residues. Trimming took 6 bases from V and 3 from J, leaving 14 bases between them. In DNA, the CDR3 is TGCAGTGCAATCCCGGGGGGAGCTAATGAAAAACTGTTTTTT. It translates to CSAIPGGANEKLFF.

This clonotype occurred many times. V is TRBV18 and J is TRBJ2-7; D is unclear. The V gene lost 3 bases and the J gene lost 2 bases, with 11 bases spanning the gap. CDR3 length: 14 amino acids. Germline V gives CDR1 KGHSH, CDR2 LQKENI. This chain's CDR3 is CASSPTPLTYEQYF. DNA for the CDR3: TGTGCCAGCTCACCCACCCCTCTAACCTACGAGCAGTACTTC.

The chain carries TRBV6-1 and TRBJ1-5; 9 bases match TRBD1. The CDR3 contains 15 residues. From germline, CDR1 is MNHNS and CDR2 SASEGT. V lost 2 bases and J lost 4; bases outside the gene matches: 3. In DNA form, the CDR3 reads TGTGCCAGCAGTGAATCAGGGACAGGGAATCAGCCCCAGCATTTT. The encoded protein is CASSESGTGNQPQHF.

This clonotype showed up many times. The gene calls are TRBV20-1 and TRBJ1-2; D not certain. Looked up from germline, CDR1 is DFQATT and CDR2 is SNEGSKA (reference sequence). The CDR3 contains 13 residues. V gave up 6 bases and J gave up 2 bases, with 13 bases separating them. As DNA, the CDR3 is TGCAGTGCCGCGACCTCCTTAAACTATGGCTACACCTTC. It yields the protein CSAATSLNYGYTF.

On this clonotype: This sequence may be a read error, since a much larger clone differs from it by one base. The rearrangement links TRBV11-2 to TRBJ2-5, with D perhaps being TRBD1 or TRBD2 (6 bases each). Trimming removed 2 bases at V and 7 bases at J, with 17 bases between. Germline V gives CDR1 SGHAT, CDR2 FQNNGV. The CDR3 contains 15 residues. CDR3 amino acids: CASSLFDRGVWTQYF. The CDR3 DNA reads as TGTGCCAGCAGCTTATTTGATAGGGGGGTCTGGACCCAGTACTTC.

In this sample, this clonotype turned up many times. The V call is TRBV7-6, the J call TRBJ2-3, with TRBD2 identical over 7 bases. Germline assignment: CDR1 SGHVS and CDR2 FNYEAQ. The ends lost 1 base at V and 4 bases at J; junction bases unmatched: 2. This CDR3 has 14 amino acids. CDR3 amino acids: CASSLVGGADTQYF. DNA for the CDR3: TGTGCCAGCAGCTTAGTGGGGGGGGCAGATACGCAGTATTTT.

The rearrangement uses TRBV4-2 and TRBJ1-5; weak D call: TRBD1 (6 bases). Germline CDR1 and CDR2: LGHNA and YNFKEQ. The V end lost 3 bases, the J end lost 0 bases, and 9 bases lay between the germline ends. This CDR3 has 15 residues. The CDR3 DNA reads TGTGCCAGCAGCCAGGAGGACAGTAGCAATCAGCCCCAGCATTTT. It encodes CASSQEDSSNQPQHF.

This clonotype was counted many times. V and J are TRBV12-3 or TRBV12-4 and TRBJ2-7; a weak D match, TRBD2 (6 bases). The CDR3 is 14 residues long. The V end lost 5 bases, the J end lost 2 bases, and 13 bases lay between the germline ends. CDR3: CASSARDSTYEQYF. The CDR3 coding sequence is TGTGCCAGCAGTGCCCGGGACTCTACCTACGAGCAGTACTTC.

This clonotype was seen repeatedly, ten times or more. V and J are TRBV5-6 and TRBJ1-1, with D unclear. Trimming shortened V by 4 bases and J by 2 bases, and 9 bases separated the two germline ends. CDR3 length: 13 residues. Looked up from germline, CDR1 is SGHDT and CDR2 is YYEEEE. The CDR3 is CASSTPANTEAFF. CDR3 bases: TGTGCCAGCAGCACGCCAGCAAACACTGAAGCTTTCTTT.

In this sample, this clonotype turned up a few times. The chain uses TRBV18 and TRBJ1-1; D is possibly TRBD1 (5 bases). Germline loops: CDR1 KGHSH, CDR2 LQKENI. The CDR3 consists of 14 residues. Deletions cut 2 bases from V and 1 base from J, with 8 bases between. The CDR3 loop reads CASSPAGQNTEAFF. The CDR3 DNA is TGTGCCAGCTCACCAGCAGGGCAGAACACTGAAGCTTTCTTT.

This clonotype was observed many times. The chain couples TRBV10-2 to TRBJ2-5; D is perhaps TRBD1 (6 bases). V lost 6 bases, J lost 0 bases, and 11 bases lay in between. Germline CDR1 WSHSY, CDR2 SAAADI. CDR3 size: 14 residues. CDR3 amino acids: CASSYDRYQETQYF. For the CDR3, the DNA is TGCGCCAGCAGCTACGACAGGTACCAAGAGACCCAGTACTTC.

In this sample, this clonotype turned up many times. This chain links TRBV5-8 with TRBJ1-6, with D perhaps matching TRBD1 (5 bases). CDR3 length: 15 amino acids. V was pared by 10 bases and J by 0 bases, with 14 bases between. From germline, CDR1 is SGHTS and CDR2 YDEGEE. CDR3 coding DNA: TGTGCCGGGGACGGGGTTGGCTCCTATAATTCACCCCTCCACTTT. Its translation: CAGDGVGSYNSPLHF.

This clonotype was counted ten times or more. The chain joins TRBV12-3 or TRBV12-4 to TRBJ1-5; D is unclear. Trimming cost V 1 base and J 5 bases, with 6 bases left between them. The CDR3 is made up of 13 amino acids. The CDR3 region is CASSLVVYQPQHF. DNA of the CDR3: TGTGCCAGCAGTTTAGTGGTTTATCAGCCCCAGCATTTT.

The table lists this clonotype with a few counts. This chain links TRBV5-1 with TRBJ2-2; the match to TRBD2 covers 9 bases. CDR1 and CDR2 from the germline V gene are SGHRS and YFSETQ. There are 15 residues in the CDR3. V lost 5 bases and J lost 2; bases outside the gene matches: 4. This chain's CDR3 is CASSPTSGNTGELFF. The CDR3 DNA sequence: TGCGCCAGCAGTCCGACTAGCGGAAACACCGGGGAGCTGTTTTTT.

In its sample, this clonotype was seen many times. The CDR3 DNA is TGTGCCAGCAGCGTAGACCCCAGGGACTATAATTCACCCCTCCACTTT. Protein product: CASSVDPRDYNSPLHF. The chain joins TRBV9 to TRBJ1-6; tentative D call: TRBD1 (5 bases). CDR3 length: 16 residues. Germline V lookup: CDR1 SGDLS, CDR2 YYNGEE. V gave up 0 bases and J gave up 3 bases, with 10 bases separating them.

In its sample, this clonotype was seen many times. The V and J genes are TRBV12-3 or TRBV12-4 and TRBJ1-1; D is unclear. Trimming took off 6 bases at V and 0 bases at J, with 17 bases between the two ends. CDR3 length: 16 residues. In DNA form, the CDR3 reads TGTGCCAGCAGCTGGGTCCCCGAGAGGGTGAACACTGAAGCTTTCTTT. Translating it yields CASSWVPERVNTEAFF.

The table lists this clonotype with many counts. This chain uses TRBV27 with TRBJ1-4, with 8 bases lining up with TRBD1. With V trimmed by 10 bases and J by 4 bases, 5 bases remained unmatched. CDR3 size: 13 residues. CDR1 is MNHEY and CDR2 is SMNVEV in the germline V gene (reference sequence). Here the CDR3 DNA reads TGTGCCACAAAGACAGGGGTTAATGAAAAACTGTTTTTT. Amino acids: CATKTGVNEKLFF.

This clonotype was observed many times. This chain links TRBV20-1 with TRBJ2-3; maybe TRBD2 (5 bases). V was pared by 6 bases and J by 0 bases, with 16 bases between. Looked up from germline, CDR1 is DFQATT and CDR2 is SNEGSKA (reference sequence). This CDR3 spans 15 amino acids. This chain's CDR3 is CSAQRWGASTDTQYF. CDR3 coding DNA: TGCAGTGCCCAGCGGTGGGGAGCTAGCACAGATACGCAGTATTTT.

This clonotype was seen at least ten times. The chain joins TRBV3-1 to TRBJ2-5; 9 bases agree with TRBD2. The CDR3 runs 14 residues. V lost 4 bases, J lost 5 bases, and 5 bases stayed unmatched. Germline V gene lookup returns CDR1 LGHDT and CDR2 YNNKEL (reference sequence). As DNA, the CDR3 is TGTGCCAGCAGCCTAAAAGGGACTAGCGAGACCCAGTACTTC. It is translated as CASSLKGTSETQYF.

This clonotype turned up a few times. This could be a read error, since a much larger clone is one nucleotide away. CDR3 sequence: CPSSQGLAGETQYF. DNA of the CDR3: TGTCCCAGCAGCCAGGGACTAGCGGGGGAGACGCAGTATTTT. The chain is built from TRBV4-2 and TRBJ2-3; 14 bases agree with TRBD2. This CDR3 is 14 amino acids long. Germline CDR1 is LGHNA and CDR2 is YNFKEQ.

This clonotype was seen a few times. The V call is TRBV12-3 or TRBV12-4, the J call TRBJ2-1, with D uncertain. The length of the CDR3 is 12 residues. Trimming pared 2 bases from V and 15 bases from J, leaving 14 bases between. The CDR3 loop is CASSLNFPVMFF. As DNA, the CDR3 is TGTGCCAGCAGTTTAAATTTCCCGGTGATGTTCTTC.

This clonotype was counted many times. V usage is TRBV7-2 and J usage is TRBJ1-2; the D gene is possibly TRBD1 (5 bases). There are 15 residues in the CDR3. Germline V lookup: CDR1 SGHTA, CDR2 FQGNSA. The V and J ends lost 5 bases and 4 bases respectively, with 17 bases between them. CDR3 in amino acids: CASSPDSHLTYGYTF. The CDR3 nucleotides read TGTGCCAGCAGCCCAGACAGCCACCTAACCTATGGCTACACCTTC.

This clonotype is classed as medium-sized. This rearrangement joins TRBV29-1 to TRBJ2-1, with TRBD2 matching 11 bases. The J segment lost 2 bases and the V segment lost 7 bases, leaving 7 bases of the junction unmatched. The length of the CDR3 is 15 residues. Germline V lookup: CDR1 SQVTM, CDR2 ANQGSEA. The CDR3 DNA reads as TGCAGCGCCAGAGGGACTAGCGGCCCCTACAATGAGCAGTTCTTC. This gives the protein CSARGTSGPYNEQFF.

V and J are TRBV18 and TRBJ1-1; no firm D call. Trimming took off 2 bases at V and 4 bases at J, with 8 bases between the two ends. Germline V gives CDR1 KGHSH, CDR2 LQKENI. The CDR3 loop spans 13 amino acids. The CDR3, as DNA: TGTGCCAGCTCACCAGGTTCGAGCACTGAAGCTTTCTTT. Protein sequence: CASSPGSSTEAFF. The full variable domain, rest sourced from reference TRBV18 and TRBJ1-1, is NAGVMQNPRHLVRRRGQEARLRCSPMKGHSHVYWYRQLPEEGLKFMVYLQKENIIDESGMPKERFSAEFPKEGPSILRIQQVVRGDSAAYFCASSPGSSTEAFFGQGTRLTVV.